A selection of T cell receptor beta chains follows, all from one sample in a study of cytomegalovirus exposure and HLA in healthy donors. The protocol was immunoSEQ multiplex PCR, while the TCRdb copy is restricted to in-frame clones and leaves out a portion. Of around 140,000 clones detected, approximately 80% appear once; the ten largest clones hold more than 9.5%. The sequencing sample was made of PBMCs. These receptors originate from a woman in her fifties or sixties in good health and CMV-seropositive. The CDR3 runs from the conserved cysteine through the conserved F or W. A D gene is named only where the DNA matches it firmly. Only some rows state a clone size, as once, few, many or a class for expanded clones.

d_gene	j_gene	abundance	v_gene	len	CDR3aa	CDR3nt
TRBD1	TRBJ1-4	once	TRBV19	16	CASSNGGDSRGEKLFF	TGTGCCAGTAGTAACGGAGGGGACAGTCGGGGCGAAAAACTGTTTTTT
.	TRBJ2-7	.	TRBV4-3	16	CASSQGGVGTPYEQYF	TGCGCCAGCAGCCAAGGGGGGGTGGGGACCCCCTACGAGCAGTACTTC
.	TRBJ1-2	.	TRBV11-1	15	CASSLAKQGYYGYTF	TGTGCCAGCAGCTTAGCGAAACAGGGCTACTATGGCTACACCTTC
TRBD1	TRBJ2-6	.	TRBV4-3	19	CASSQGAGQGISGANVLTF	TGCGCCAGCAGCCAAGGAGCGGGACAGGGAATCTCTGGGGCCAACGTCCTGACTTTC
.	TRBJ1-2	once	TRBV28	13	CASSLLADYGYTF	TGTGCCAGCAGTTTATTGGCTGACTATGGCTACACCTTC
.	TRBJ2-1	.	TRBV4-1	16	CASSPFSGLATNEQFF	TGCGCCAGCAGCCCCTTCTCGGGACTCGCCACCAATGAGCAGTTCTTC
TRBD2	TRBJ2-1	.	TRBV4-2	18	CASSRLGTSGRISNEQFF	TGTGCCAGCAGCCGCCTAGGGACTAGCGGGAGAATTTCGAATGAGCAGTTCTTC
.	TRBJ2-1	.	TRBV7-8	18	CASSLAYSGGSSYNEQFF	TGTGCCAGCAGCTTAGCGTACTCGGGTGGGAGCTCCTACAATGAGCAGTTCTTC
.	TRBJ2-1	.	TRBV5-4	13	CASSLDRLDEQFF	TGTGCCAGCAGCTTGGACCGACTAGATGAGCAGTTCTTC
.	TRBJ1-5	.	TRBV7-2	13	CASSFQNNQPQHF	TGTGCCAGCAGCTTTCAGAACAATCAGCCCCAGCATTTT
.	TRBJ1-4	.	TRBV5-4	13	CASSLRGATGLFF	TGTGCCAGCAGCCTCCGGGGGGCCACGGGACTGTTTTTT
TRBD2	TRBJ2-7	few	TRBV15	18	CAAQYKTSGRPPTHEQYF	TGTGCCGCGCAATACAAGACTAGCGGGAGGCCCCCAACCCACGAGCAGTACTTC
.	TRBJ2-6	.	TRBV28	13	CATRPGWANVLTF	TGTGCCACCAGACCCGGTTGGGCCAACGTCCTGACTTTC
.	TRBJ2-7	.	TRBV5-8	14	CASSWGGAAYEQYF	TGTGCCAGCAGCTGGGGGGGGGCAGCCTACGAGCAGTACTTC
.	TRBJ2-7	.	TRBV13	15	CASSPGHQTLGPQYF	TGTGCCAGCAGCCCGGGACATCAAACATTGGGTCCGCAGTACTTC
.	TRBJ1-3	.	TRBV14	17	CASSQDQTARAGNTIYF	TGTGCCAGCAGCCAAGATCAAACAGCGAGGGCTGGAAACACCATATATTTT
TRBD2	TRBJ2-1	.	TRBV15	17	CATSRGLAGGRYNEQFF	TGTGCCACCAGCAGAGGTCTAGCGGGAGGGAGATACAATGAGCAGTTCTTC
.	TRBJ2-7	.	TRBV6-5	13	CAARRGRFNEQYF	TGTGCCGCCCGCCGGGGGAGGTTCAACGAGCAGTACTTC
TRBD1	TRBJ2-7	few	TRBV5-6	14	CASSYPGQAHEQYF	TGTGCCAGCAGCTACCCCGGACAGGCCCACGAGCAGTACTTC
TRBD2	TRBJ2-3	.	TRBV11-3	18	CASSPGVAGGPGTDTQYF	TGTGCCAGCAGCCCCGGGGTAGCGGGAGGGCCGGGCACAGATACGCAGTATTTT
.	TRBJ2-7	.	TRBV5-1	16	CASSLNVIGSSYEQYF	TGCGCCAGCAGCTTGAACGTCATCGGGAGCTCCTACGAGCAGTACTTC
TRBD2	TRBJ2-4	.	TRBV7-3	15	CASSQLGLAGDIQYF	TGTGCCAGCAGCCAACTGGGACTAGCGGGGGACATTCAGTACTTC
.	TRBJ1-5	.	TRBV28	15	CASSLSGYSNQPQHF	TGTGCCAGCAGTTTATCCGGGTATAGCAATCAGCCCCAGCATTTT
TRBD2	TRBJ2-1	.	TRBV28	13	CASIKAGTHEQFF	TGTGCCAGCATCAAAGCGGGGACCCATGAGCAGTTCTTC
.	TRBJ2-7	.	TRBV7-9	15	CASSPTAGIPYEQYF	TGTGCCAGCAGCCCCACAGCAGGGATCCCCTACGAGCAGTACTTC
.	TRBJ1-1	.	TRBV7-9	14	CASSLGQTNTEAFF	TGTGCCAGCAGCCTCGGACAGACGAACACTGAAGCTTTCTTT
.	TRBJ1-1	.	TRBV28	14	CASRLGRGNTEAFF	TGTGCCAGCAGATTAGGACGGGGGAACACTGAAGCTTTCTTT